The 15 T cell receptor beta chains below come from one sample, sequenced in a study of metastatic and nonmetastatic thyroid tumors. TCRdb re-clonotyped the PCR reads through MiXCR. The repertoire consists of about 16,000 clones, with about 15% occurring once and the leading ten covering approximately 15%. All patients reached thyroid surgery having received no treatment beforehand. The sequencing input was blood. These receptors were collected from a female donor with papillary thyroid cancer or a benign thyroid nodule (not recorded which). Some clones in this sample may be carry-over from other donors' samples.

This clone was observed at least ten times. The chain is built from TRBV3-1 and TRBJ2-7; a possible D gene is TRBD2 (6 bases). CDR1 is LGHDT and CDR2 is YNNKEL in the germline V gene (reference sequence). This CDR3 is 15 amino acids long. V lost 1 base to trimming and J lost 2 bases, with 12 bases between them. The CDR3 reads CASSQGVAAPYEQYF. CDR3 sequence (DNA): TGTGCCAGCAGCCAAGGGGTAGCGGCACCCTACGAGCAGTACTTC.

This clone showed up many times. The chain combines TRBV10-2 with TRBJ1-2, with 8 bases fitting TRBD1. The CDR3 is 16 amino acids. V shed 4 bases, J shed 5 bases, and the junction held 12 bases outside the gene matches. The germline CDR1 and CDR2 sequences are WSHSY and SAAADI. The DNA for the CDR3 is TGCGCCAGCAGTGCTTTAAAGGGACAGGCGGGGTATGGCTACACCTTC. This encodes CASSALKGQAGYGYTF.

The rearrangement uses TRBV20-1 and TRBJ2-5, with 7 bases that match TRBD1. Germline lookup yields CDR1 DFQATT and CDR2 SNEGSKA (reference sequence). Unmatched junction bases numbered 4, after V lost 3 bases and J lost 3 bases. The CDR3 sequence is 13 residues long. As DNA, the CDR3 is TGCAGTGCTAGTGCACAGGGGAAAGAGACCCAGTACTTC. It is translated as CSASAQGKETQYF.

Ten or more counts support this clone. The chain employs TRBV7-2 and TRBJ2-7; 10 nucleotides align to TRBD2. V shed 3 bases, J shed 5 bases, and the junction held 7 bases outside the gene matches. Germline loops: CDR1 SGHTA, CDR2 FQGNSA. The CDR3 is 15 amino acids. The CDR3 region is CASSLGAGGTNEQYF. The DNA for the CDR3 is TGTGCCAGCAGCTTGGGAGCGGGAGGGACAAACGAGCAGTACTTC.

This clone rates as medium-sized. V gene TRBV6-4 combines with J gene TRBJ2-1; a weak D match, TRBD2 (6 bases). The V gene lost 3 bases and the J gene lost 7 bases, with 16 bases spanning the gap. This CDR3 contains 15 residues. CDR1 and CDR2 (germline): MRHNA, SNTAGT. CDR3 residues: CASSEVAEAKNEQFF. Here the CDR3 DNA reads TGTGCCAGCAGTGAAGTAGCGGAAGCCAAAAATGAGCAGTTCTTC.

At least ten counts were recorded for this clone. V usage is TRBV3-1 and J usage is TRBJ2-7; TRBD2 matches 7 bases. The CDR3 consists of 16 residues. The germline CDR1 and CDR2 sequences are LGHDT and YNNKEL (reference sequence). Unmatched junction bases numbered 12, after V lost 4 bases and J lost 3 bases. CDR3 amino acids: CASSPLSGTKIYEQYF. CDR3 bases: TGTGCCAGCAGCCCATTGTCCGGGACTAAAATCTACGAGCAGTACTTC.

This clone was seen a handful of times. V is TRBV6-1 and J is TRBJ2-7; TRBD1 aligns across 7 bases. The ends lost 6 bases at V and 5 bases at J; junction bases unmatched: 7. The V gene's germline CDR1 is MNHNS and CDR2 SASEGT. The CDR3 covers 13 residues. CDR3 bases: TGTGCCAGCAGCCCCTCCGGGACAGACGAGCAGTACTTC. Protein sequence: CASSPSGTDEQYF.

The table lists this clone with many counts. This sequence joins TRBV5-1 and TRBJ1-2; 8 bases line up with TRBD1. V lost 4 bases to trimming and J lost 7 bases; unmatched junction nucleotides: 6. The germline V gene encodes CDR1 SGHRS and CDR2 YFSETQ. The CDR3 length is 13 residues. The CDR3 region has the DNA TGCGCCAGCAGCCCGGACAGGGTGGGTGGCTACACCTTC. It codes for CASSPDRVGGYTF.

This clone occurred many times. The genes are TRBV11-2 and TRBJ1-2, with TRBD1 matching 7 bases. Germline assignment: CDR1 SGHAT and CDR2 FQNNGV. After removal of 3 bases from V and 1 base from J, the junction contained 5 bases not matched to a gene. The CDR3 loop spans 15 amino acids. For the CDR3, the DNA is TGTGCCAGCAGCTTGGGGACAGTCTATAACTATGGCTACACCTTC. Its protein is CASSLGTVYNYGYTF.

CDR3 bases: TGTGCCTGGAGCTCAGGGGGCCGTTCACCCCTCCACTTT. Protein sequence: CAWSSGGRSPLHF. The V call is TRBV30, the J call TRBJ1-6, with 8 nucleotides matching TRBD1. Germline CDR1 and CDR2: GTSNPN and SVGIG (reference sequence). The CDR3 loop spans 13 amino acids. The V and J ends lost 3 bases and 9 bases, in that order; junction bases with no gene match: 4.

This clone is labeled medium-sized. V is TRBV6-1 and J is TRBJ1-5, with D tentatively TRBD1 (6 bases). The CDR3 loop spans 14 amino acids. CDR1 is MNHNS and CDR2 is SASEGT in the germline V gene. V gave up 8 bases and J gave up 0 bases, with 11 bases separating them. CDR3 amino acids: CASQQGHSNQPQHF. In DNA form, the CDR3 reads TGTGCCAGCCAACAGGGACATAGCAATCAGCCCCAGCATTTT.

In its sample, this clone is medium-sized (0.01 to 0.1%). The V and J genes are TRBV6-2 or TRBV6-3 and TRBJ2-3; D is tentatively TRBD1 or TRBD2 (5 bases each). This CDR3 contains 12 residues. The ends were cut back, 4 bases at V and 4 bases at J, with 6 bases in the middle. CDR1 is MNHEY and CDR2 is SVGEGT in the germline V gene. The CDR3 is CASSLGADTQYF. Written as DNA, the CDR3 is TGTGCCAGCAGTTTGGGGGCAGATACGCAGTATTTT.

In the case of this clone: A clone one base away is much larger, so this may be a read error. CDR3 in amino acids: CASTPAGTTYNEQFF. CDR3 coding DNA: TGTGCCAGCACCCCCGCCGGGACTACCTACAATGAGCAGTTCTTC. The chain uses TRBV3-1 and TRBJ2-1; 7 bases are a match to TRBD2. The CDR3 loop spans 15 amino acids. Germline CDR1 reads LGHDT; CDR2 reads YNNKEL (reference sequence). V was clipped by 7 bases and J by 2 bases; unmatched bases: 8.

The table lists this clone with a few counts. The chain couples TRBV5-4 to TRBJ2-5; 7 nucleotides align to TRBD1. V lost 7 bases to trimming and J lost 5 bases; unmatched junction nucleotides: 11. The germline V gene encodes CDR1 SGHNT and CDR2 YYREEE (reference sequence). This CDR3 has 14 amino acids. DNA for the CDR3: TGTGCCAGCGAAGGGAAAGGGGGCAGGGAGACCCAGTACTTC. Amino acid sequence: CASEGKGGRETQYF.

The chain links TRBV6-1 to TRBJ2-2; D might be TRBD1 (6 bases). Germline CDR1 is MNHNS and CDR2 is SASEGT. The CDR3 length is 14 residues. Trimming stripped 6 bases from V and 5 bases from J, with 13 bases between. DNA of the CDR3: TGTGCCAGCAGAGACAGGTGGGGTACCGGGGAGCTGTTTTTT. It codes for CASRDRWGTGELFF.